These T cell receptor beta chains were read from a single sample in a study of a mutant IDH1 vaccine in newly diagnosed glioma. No antigen is known for these receptors. This table comes from immunoSEQ multiplex PCR, and its TCRdb copy is limited to in-frame clones, with some not included. The repertoire consists of some 32,000 clones, with approximately 89% occurring once and the leading ten covering 2.2%. This specimen consisted of PBMCs, obtained from a glioma patient whose treatment included an IDH1 peptide vaccine. Every receptor here comes from a man between 35 and 55 years old with glioma. The CDR3 runs from the conserved cysteine through the conserved F or W. D genes are given only for firm matches. Only some rows state a clone size, as once, few, many or a class for expanded clones.

>TRBJ1-5|.|TRBV27|.
CASSWAPGSQPQHF
TGTGCCAGCAGTTGGGCCCCCGGAAGTCAGCCCCAGCATTTT
>TRBJ1-1|few|TRBV19|.
CASSIPRGGTEAFF
TGTGCCAGTAGTATCCCCAGGGGCGGGACTGAAGCTTTCTTT
>TRBJ1-5|.|TRBV19|.
CASSSQNNQPQHF
TGTGCCAGTAGTAGCCAGAACAATCAGCCCCAGCATTTT
>TRBJ2-3|.|TRBV11-3|.
CASSVTWGLATDTQYF
TGTGCCAGCAGCGTAACTTGGGGGTTAGCGACAGATACGCAGTATTTT
>TRBJ2-7|.|TRBV4-1|.
CASSQDSYSYEQYF
TGCGCCAGCAGCCAAGACTCATACAGCTACGAGCAGTACTTC
>TRBJ2-7|once|TRBV5-1|TRBD2
CASSSPPGGDVYEQYF
TGCGCCAGCAGCTCCCCTCCGGGAGGGGATGTCTACGAGCAGTACTTC
>TRBJ2-1|.|TRBV7-3|.
CASSPPGNPYNEQFF
TGTGCCAGCAGTCCCCCCGGGAATCCCTACAATGAGCAGTTCTTC
>TRBJ2-2|.|TRBV14|.
CASSPIRPGLITGELFF
TGTGCCAGCAGCCCCATTAGGCCGGGACTGATCACCGGGGAGCTGTTTTTT
>TRBJ1-5|.|TRBV5-6|TRBD1
CASSLGQGLSNQPQHF
TGTGCCAGCAGCTTGGGACAGGGTTTGAGCAATCAGCCCCAGCATTTT
>TRBJ1-2|.|TRBV14|.
CASSRDRVRGGYTF
TGTGCCAGCAGCCGAGATCGGGTCCGCGGAGGCTACACCTTC
>TRBJ2-5|.|TRBV9|.
CASSVVAAQETQYF
TGTGCCAGCAGCGTAGTGGCAGCTCAAGAGACCCAGTACTTC
>TRBJ2-2|once|TRBV27|.
CASSYFGFANTGELFF
TGTGCCAGCAGTTATTTCGGTTTCGCGAACACCGGGGAGCTGTTTTTT
>TRBJ2-7|.|TRBV7-2|.
CASSEGLLPYEQYF
TGTGCCAGCAGCGAAGGACTGCTCCCCTACGAGCAGTACTTC
>TRBJ2-6|.|TRBV7-8|TRBD1
CASSLWTGEVANVLTF
TGTGCCAGCAGCTTATGGACAGGGGAAGTGGCCAACGTCCTGACTTTC
>TRBJ2-7|few|TRBV9|.
CASSANWGLGEQYF
TGTGCCAGCAGCGCTAACTGGGGACTGGGGGAGCAGTACTTC
>TRBJ2-1|few|TRBV19|.
CASSMDPGKGQQFF
TGTGCCAGTAGCATGGATCCCGGAAAGGGACAGCAGTTCTTC
>TRBJ1-2|.|TRBV19|TRBD1
CASSLTGDYGYTF
TGTGCCAGTAGCCTAACAGGGGACTATGGCTACACCTTC
>TRBJ1-2|.|TRBV30|TRBD1
CAWSRDRPYGYTF
TGTGCCTGGTCCCGGGACAGGCCCTATGGCTACACCTTC
>TRBJ2-7|.|TRBV19|TRBD2
CASSPGLAGTYEQYF
TGTGCCAGTAGTCCAGGACTAGCGGGTACCTACGAGCAGTACTTC
>TRBJ1-1|.|TRBV7-2|.
CASSLEIRTEAFF
TGTGCCAGCAGCTTAGAGATCCGAACTGAAGCTTTCTTT
>TRBJ1-1|.|TRBV7-9|.
CASSPSGKDTEAFF
TGTGCCAGCAGCCCCTCAGGGAAGGACACTGAAGCTTTCTTT
>TRBJ2-4|.|TRBV14|TRBD1
CASSQGLGQGENIQYF
TGTGCCAGCAGCCAAGGCTTGGGACAGGGCGAAAACATTCAGTACTTC
>TRBJ2-2|.|TRBV28|.
CASSFWAGSPGELFF
TGTGCCAGCAGTTTCTGGGCGGGGTCCCCCGGGGAGCTGTTTTTT
>TRBJ2-7|.|TRBV5-4|TRBD1
CASSSELDRAKYEQYF
TGTGCCAGCAGCTCCGAACTGGACAGGGCGAAATACGAGCAGTACTTC
>TRBJ2-3|.|TRBV5-4|.
CASRGGTSTDTQYF
TGTGCCAGCAGAGGCGGGACTAGCACAGATACGCAGTATTTT
>TRBJ1-4|.|TRBV30|.
CAWSSGGPNEKLFF
TGTGCCTGGAGTTCGGGGGGTCCAAATGAAAAACTGTTTTTT
>TRBJ2-5|medium-sized|TRBV19|.
CASRQAGETQYF
TGTGCCAGTAGACAGGCCGGAGAGACCCAGTACTTC
>TRBJ2-3|once|TRBV18|TRBD2
CASSPVVAGGTSTDTQYF
TGTGCCAGCTCACCAGTGGTAGCGGGGGGCACTAGCACAGATACGCAGTATTTT
>TRBJ1-2|few|TRBV19|.
CASSIRGAERFGYTF
TGTGCCAGTAGTATTCGGGGGGCCGAGCGCTTTGGCTACACCTTC
>TRBJ2-1|.|TRBV11-2|TRBD1
CASSLEGQVTGEQFF
TGTGCCAGCAGCTTAGAAGGACAGGTAACGGGTGAGCAGTTCTTC
>TRBJ1-3|.|TRBV11-2|.
CASSPGTANTIYF
TGTGCCAGCAGCCCCGGGACTGCAAACACCATATATTTT
>TRBJ2-7|once|TRBV6-5|TRBD1
CASSKDRGSVYEQYF
TGTGCCAGCAGTAAGGACAGGGGTAGTGTCTACGAGCAGTACTTC
>TRBJ1-4|.|TRBV6-1|.
CASSVRGANEKLFF
TGTGCCAGCAGTGTTAGGGGTGCCAATGAAAAACTGTTTTTT
>TRBJ1-3|.|TRBV28|.
CASSNEGFSRNTIYF
TGTGCCAGCAGTAACGAGGGGTTCTCGAGAAACACCATATATTTT
>TRBJ1-1|.|TRBV30|.
CAWSLTASRAFF
TGTGCCTGGAGTCTGACTGCGAGTAGAGCTTTCTTT
>TRBJ2-2|.|TRBV7-8|TRBD2
CASSSRTSGGTGELFF
TGTGCCAGCAGCTCCCGGACTAGCGGGGGTACCGGGGAGCTGTTTTTT
>TRBJ2-3|.|TRBV2|TRBD2
CASGGLAGGIDTQYF
TGTGCCAGCGGGGGACTAGCGGGGGGAATAGATACGCAGTATTTT
>TRBJ2-2|.|TRBV2|.
CASTSLFTGELFF
TGTGCCAGCACGTCGTTGTTCACCGGGGAGCTGTTTTTT
>TRBJ2-5|.|TRBV5-1|.
CASSRDGETQYF
TGCGCCAGCAGCCGGGACGGAGAGACCCAGTACTTC
>TRBJ1-6|.|TRBV28|.
CASSLQGNNSPLHF
TGTGCCAGCAGTTTACAGGGAAATAATTCACCCCTCCACTTT
>TRBJ1-3|.|TRBV6-5|.
CASSSGTSSGNTIYF
TGTGCCAGCAGTTCCGGGACAAGCTCTGGAAACACCATATATTTT
>TRBJ2-3|.|TRBV29-1|TRBD1
CSVGGTGAADTQYF
TGCAGCGTTGGGGGGACAGGGGCGGCAGATACGCAGTATTTT
>TRBJ2-3|.|TRBV2|TRBD2
CASSEWASGNYHPSTDTQYF
TGTGCCAGCAGTGAATGGGCTAGCGGGAATTACCACCCTAGCACAGATACGCAGTATTTT
>TRBJ1-1|.|TRBV9|.
CASSVTGSGTEAFF
TGTGCCAGCAGCGTAACAGGGTCCGGAACTGAAGCTTTCTTT
>TRBJ2-6|once|TRBV5-4|TRBD1
CASSSGTGAFSGANVLTF
TGTGCCAGCAGTTCCGGGACAGGGGCCTTCTCTGGGGCCAACGTCCTGACTTTC
>TRBJ2-6|.|TRBV5-5|.
CASSLLNSGANVLTF
TGTGCCAGCAGCCTTCTGAACTCTGGGGCCAACGTCCTGACTTTC
>TRBJ1-1|.|TRBV5-5|.
CASSWTVHTEAFF
TGTGCCAGCAGCTGGACAGTACACACTGAAGCTTTCTTT
>TRBJ1-1|.|TRBV19|.
CASNPGSNTEAFF
TGTGCCAGTAACCCAGGGTCGAACACTGAAGCTTTCTTT
>TRBJ2-1|few|TRBV11-2|TRBD2
CASSLVGTSDNEQFF
TGTGCCAGCAGCTTAGTCGGGACTAGCGACAATGAGCAGTTCTTC